The TCR beta chain described here comes from a study of OX40 agonist ivuxolimab in advanced cancers. Study details: The dose-escalation cohort had hepatocellular carcinoma, melanoma, renal cell or head and neck cancer. General study results and limits: In general, CD8+ T cells held more expanded clones than CD4+ did, on average.

This table comes from immunoSEQ multiplex PCR, and its TCRdb copy is limited to in-frame clones, with some not included. The repertoire holds around 100,000 clones, with around 93% as singletons. Trimming cost V 0 bases and J 8 bases, with 14 bases left between them. Germline CDR1 and CDR2: SGHRS and YFSETQ. The CDR3 length is 14 residues. Points on this clone: Its antigen is not identified.

Material: CD4+ or CD8+ T cells sorted from blood, obtained in a trial of the OX40 agonist ivuxolimab. The TCR was taken from an adult with an advanced solid tumor such as melanoma, head and neck, liver or kidney cancer. This chain connects TRBV5-1 to TRBJ1-1; D is ambiguous. The CDR3 DNA is TGCGCCAGCAGCTTGGATTCCCGCATCCCCGAAGCTTTCTTT. Translation gives CASSLDSRIPEAFF.